This TCR beta chain was sequenced in a study of blood T cell repertoires in COVID-19. About the research overall: COVID-19 samples from acute and convalescent phases originated in the United States, Italy and Spain.

Here immunoSEQ multiplex PCR was the method, and the copy in TCRdb shows in-frame clones only, minus some. The sample shows 150,000 to 200,000 clones, 86% of them seen only once. The V and J ends lost 0 bases and 7 bases respectively, with 15 bases between them. This CDR3 contains 15 residues. The germline V gene encodes CDR1 LGHNA and CDR2 YSLEER. The sequence derives from a man between 65 and 79 years old with active or convalescent COVID-19. The V and J genes are TRBV4-3 and TRBJ1-2, with a tentative D call TRBD1 (6 bases). Sequenced material: peripheral blood. The CDR3 spells CASSQEFAGATGYTF. The CDR3 DNA follows: TGCGCCAGCAGCCAAGAGTTTGCAGGGGCGACTGGCTACACCTTC.